Below are 5 T cell receptor beta chains sequenced from a single sample in a study of cytomegalovirus exposure and HLA in healthy donors (dated by TCRdb to 2016 to 2017). The library was generated by the immunoSEQ multiplex PCR assay. For the multiplex PCR, a mixture combining 60 forward primers for TCR Vbeta segments and 13 reverse primers for TCR Jbeta segments was used. TCRdb stores this immuneACCESS table with in-frame sequences only. Part of the clones is absent; in the studies checked, under half of the shortfall reflects unresolved V genes, and no reason is known for the rest. The table for this sample lists some 150,000 clones; approximately 80% of them were counted only once. 2% to 3% of the sample lies in the top ten. Sequenced: PBMCs. The receptors stem from a man aged 45-65 years in good health and CMV-seronegative.

The V gene is TRBV2, the J gene TRBJ2-7, with D perhaps TRBD1 (5 bases). The CDR3 loop spans 12 amino acids. Germline assignment: CDR1 SNHLY and CDR2 FYNNEI. V was trimmed by 8 bases and J by 2 bases, leaving 10 bases between them. CDR3 coding DNA: TGTGCCAGCCTATCAGGGCCCTACGAGCAGTACTTC. Its protein product is CASLSGPYEQYF.

The chain carries TRBV7-6 and TRBJ2-5; 7 nucleotides align to TRBD2. The ends lost 1 base at V and 5 bases at J; junction bases unmatched: 1. Germline CDR1 SGHVS, CDR2 FNYEAQ. This CDR3 comprises 13 residues. Here the CDR3 DNA reads TGTGCCAGCAGCTTAGGGGGAGGGGAGACCCAGTACTTC. This translates into CASSLGGGETQYF.

Here the CDR3 reads CASSPRPFLDRENEQYF. The CDR3 DNA sequence: TGTGCCAGCAGCCCCCGCCCTTTTTTGGACAGAGAGAATGAGCAGTACTTC. The chain has TRBV7-2 and TRBJ2-7; TRBD1 is a possible D gene (6 bases). The germline gives CDR1 SGHTA, CDR2 FQGNSA. Trimming took 5 bases from V and 7 from J, leaving 27 bases between them. The CDR3 contains 17 residues.

J is TRBJ2-3 and V is TRBV4-1; 12 bases fit TRBD2. The J segment lost 5 bases and the V segment lost 2 bases, leaving 5 bases of the junction unmatched. The germline CDR1 and CDR2 sequences are MGHRA and YSYEKL. This CDR3 is built from 16 residues. Written as DNA, the CDR3 is TGCGCCAGCAGCCAAACTAGCGGGAGGCTGAGAGATACGCAGTATTTT. This sequence encodes CASSQTSGRLRDTQYF.

The CDR3 DNA reads as TGTGCCTGCCACGGGGTCGGGGGCTACACCTTC. Translating gives CACHGVGGYTF. This chain uses TRBV30 with TRBJ1-2; D is undetermined. This CDR3 has 11 amino acids. The V gene lost 6 bases and the J gene lost 8 bases, with 13 bases spanning the gap. Germline V gives CDR1 GTSNPN, CDR2 SVGIG (reference sequence). The whole variable domain, remainder taken from reference TRBV30 and TRBJ1-2, is SQTIHQWPATLVQPVGSPLSLECTVEGTSNPNLYWYRQAAGRGLQLLFYSVGIGQISSEVPQNLSASRPQDRQFILSSKKLLLSDSGFYLCACHGVGGYTFGSGTRLTVV.